This T cell receptor beta chain was recovered during a study of blood T cell repertoires in COVID-19. Overall study: Sites in the United States, Italy and Spain provided acute and convalescent COVID-19 samples.

Germline CDR1 is MDHEN and CDR2 is SYDVKM. The V end lost 6 bases, the J end lost 0 bases, and 12 bases lay between the germline ends. This CDR3 contains 14 residues. Clones were sequenced by immunoSEQ multiplex PCR, and TCRdb holds only the in-frame ones, with some missing. The sample shows about 92,000 clones, approximately 88% of them seen only once. Sequences were obtained from peripheral blood. This TCR came from a woman aged 55-70 years with COVID-19, enrolled during active disease. The chain recombines TRBV28 with TRBJ2-7; D is unclear. The CDR3 bases are TGTGCCAGCAGAGATTCACGGAGCTCCTACGAGCAGTACTTC. This encodes CASRDSRSSYEQYF.